Shown below are 22 T cell receptor beta chains from a single sample sequenced in a study of blood T cell repertoires in COVID-19. Only in-frame clones appear in the TCRdb table, and some are missing; sequencing was by immunoSEQ multiplex PCR. This table holds 200,000 to 250,000 clones, under 90% found once. The sample taken for sequencing was PBMCs or T cells enriched from blood (not recorded which). The receptor source for this set is a woman between 45 and 60 years old with acute COVID-19.

This clone has more than one count but fewer than ten. The CDR3 here is CASSHVLEAGNTEAFF. CDR3 DNA sequence: TGCGCCAGCAGCCACGTCTTGGAGGCGGGGAACACTGAAGCTTTCTTT. The chain has TRBV4-3 and TRBJ1-1, with unresolved D. Looked up from germline, CDR1 is LGHNA and CDR2 is YSLEER. The CDR3 consists of 16 residues. V was shortened by 3 bases and J by 1 base, with 15 bases between the two germline ends.

The gene calls are TRBV6-5 and TRBJ1-2; D perhaps matches TRBD1 (5 bases). This CDR3 is built from 13 residues. Trimming shortened V by 6 bases and J by 2 bases, and 10 bases separated the two germline ends. From germline, CDR1 is MNHEY and CDR2 SVGAGI. CDR3 protein: CASSPGVNYGYTF. In DNA form, the CDR3 reads TGTGCCAGCAGCCCGGGGGTAAACTATGGCTACACCTTC.

This chain links TRBV7-6 with TRBJ1-1; 8 bases map to TRBD1. Unmatched junction bases numbered 9, after V lost 3 bases and J lost 0 bases. The CDR3 is 17 residues long. The germline gives CDR1 SGHVS, CDR2 FNYEAQ. The CDR3 reads CASSFRYRGKMNTEAFF. DNA for the CDR3: TGTGCCAGCAGCTTTAGGTACAGGGGGAAGATGAACACTGAAGCTTTCTTT. Full variable domain (outside the CDR3, taken from reference TRBV7-6 and TRBJ1-1): GAGVSQSPRYKVTKRGQDVALRCDPISGHVSLYWYRQALGQGPEFLTYFNYEAQQDKSGLPNDRFSAERPEGSISTLTIQRTEQRDSAMYRCASSFRYRGKMNTEAFFGQGTRLTVV.

The J gene is TRBJ2-3, the V gene TRBV28, with 9 bases identical to TRBD1. V dropped 5 bases and J dropped 4; count of bases not matched to a gene: 13. The germline V gene has CDR1 MDHEN and CDR2 SYDVKM. This CDR3 region has 17 residues. The CDR3 DNA reads as TGTGCCAGCAGTCCATCCGGGGTCGGGACAGGGCCAGATACGCAGTATTTT. Amino acid sequence: CASSPSGVGTGPDTQYF. Full variable domain (missing parts from reference TRBV28 and TRBJ2-3): DVKVTQSSRYLVKRTGEKVFLECVQDMDHENMFWYRQDPGLGLRLIYFSYDVKMKEKGDIPEGYSVSREKKERFSLILESASTNQTSMYLCASSPSGVGTGPDTQYFGPGTRLTVL.

This clone was recorded a few times. The chain couples TRBV7-2 to TRBJ1-5; a weak D match, TRBD1 (5 bases). Germline values: CDR1 SGHTA, CDR2 FQGNSA. CDR3 length equals 16 residues. V lost 0 bases to trimming and J lost 1 base, with 10 bases between them. CDR3 coding DNA: TGTGCCAGCAGCTTAGCATCGACAGAAAGCAATCAGCCCCAGCATTTT. It translates to CASSLASTESNQPQHF. The full variable domain, in which reference TRBV7-2 and TRBJ1-5 provide the parts outside the CDR3, is GAGVSQSPSNKVTEKGKDVELRCDPISGHTALYWYRQSLGQGLEFLIYFQGNSAPDKSGLPSDRFSAERTGGSVSTLTIQRTQQEDSAVYLCASSLASTESNQPQHFGDGTRLSIL.

Here the CDR3 DNA reads TGTGCCAGCAGCGGCAGTGTAAGGGGGCTTGAGACCCAGTACTTC. This sequence encodes CASSGSVRGLETQYF. The genes are TRBV5-5 and TRBJ2-5; TRBD1 matches at 7 bases. Germline CDR1 and CDR2: SGHKS and YYEKEE (reference sequence). V gave up 4 bases and J gave up 5 bases; unmatched junction bases: 11. CDR3 length equals 15 residues.

The gene calls are TRBV6-5 and TRBJ2-2; 7 bases align to TRBD1. The CDR3 is made up of 15 amino acids. The V gene end was trimmed by 7 bases and the J gene end by 1 base; junction bases not matched to a gene: 6. Per germline, CDR1 MNHEY and CDR2 SVGAGI. CDR3 loop: CASTDRARNTGELFF. The CDR3 coding sequence is TGTGCCAGCACCGACAGGGCCAGGAACACCGGGGAGCTGTTTTTT.

This clone was observed at least ten times. The V gene is TRBV6-5, the J gene TRBJ2-7; D might be TRBD1 (6 bases). The length of the CDR3 is 13 residues. Germline CDR1 MNHEY, CDR2 SVGAGI. Trimming removed 5 bases from V and 5 bases from J, with 13 bases in between. DNA of the CDR3: TGTGCCAGCAGTAGGGGGTTCACCGACGAGCAGTACTTC. This codes for CASSRGFTDEQYF.

The gene calls are TRBV11-2 and TRBJ2-1; 11 bases agree with TRBD1. The V gene's germline CDR1 is SGHAT and CDR2 FQNNGV. This CDR3 contains 15 residues. Trimming took 5 bases from V and 6 from J; bases not matched to a gene: 6. CDR3 in amino acids: CASSVAGTGGNEQFF. CDR3 DNA: TGTGCCAGCAGCGTTGCCGGGACAGGGGGCAATGAGCAGTTCTTC.

CDR3 in amino acids: CASSPPTSSGRDEQFF. The CDR3 DNA follows: TGTGCCAGCTCACCACCGACCTCTAGCGGTCGGGATGAGCAGTTCTTC. V is TRBV18 and J is TRBJ2-1; 7 nucleotides match TRBD2. V was pared by 0 bases and J by 8 bases, with 10 bases of the junction left unmatched. The germline gives CDR1 KGHSH, CDR2 LQKENI. The CDR3 spans 16 residues.

This rearrangement joins TRBV10-3 to TRBJ1-6; TRBD1 aligns across 8 bases. V gave up 11 bases and J gave up 7 bases; unmatched junction bases: 13. Germline CDR1 is ENHRY and CDR2 is SYGVKD. This CDR3 is 15 amino acids long. CDR3 sequence: CASKREDRDNSPLHF. Written as DNA, the CDR3 is TGTGCCTCCAAACGGGAGGACAGGGACAATTCACCCCTCCACTTT.

This clone was counted between two and nine times. The chain is built from TRBV14 and TRBJ1-2; TRBD1 aligns across 8 bases. The V gene's germline CDR1 is SGHDN and CDR2 FVKESK. The V gene end was trimmed by 2 bases and the J gene end by 6 bases; junction bases not matched to a gene: 8. The CDR3 extends over 15 amino acids. CDR3 nucleotide sequence: TGTGCCAGCAGCCAACGAATCAGGGGGCTCGATGGCTACACCTTC. This translates into CASSQRIRGLDGYTF.

The chain recombines TRBV9 with TRBJ2-1; 7 bases map to TRBD2. The CDR3 is made up of 15 amino acids. Losses at the gene ends were 0 bases for V and 10 bases for J; bases not matched to a gene: 10. Germline V gene lookup returns CDR1 SGDLS and CDR2 YYNGEE. This CDR3 reads CASSVVVGGPGEQFF. In nucleotides, the CDR3 is TGTGCCAGCAGCGTAGTAGTGGGAGGGCCAGGGGAGCAGTTCTTC. Drawing the rest from reference TRBV9 and TRBJ2-1, the complete variable domain is DSGVTQTPKHLITATGQRVTLRCSPRSGDLSVYWYQQSLDQGLQFLIQYYNGEERAKGNILERFSAQQFPDLHSELNLSSLELGDSALYFCASSVVVGGPGEQFFGPGTRLTVL.

This chain links TRBV24-1 with TRBJ2-7, with TRBD1 matching 11 bases. The CDR3 sequence is 15 residues long. V shed 4 bases and J 5 bases; nucleotides not matched to a gene: 6. Per germline, CDR1 KGHDR and CDR2 SFDVKD. The CDR3 nucleotides are TGTGCCACCAGTGAAGCGGACAGGGGGCGACACGAGCAGTACTTC. The encoded protein is CATSEADRGRHEQYF.

The V call is TRBV7-3, the J call TRBJ2-3, with a possible D match to TRBD2 (5 bases). The V end was cut by 4 bases, the J end by 3 bases, with 14 bases between. This CDR3 spans 15 amino acids. In germline, CDR1 is SGHTA, CDR2 FQGTGA. The CDR3 DNA reads TGTGCCAGCAGCTCAGGCCTAGGGAGTACAGATACGCAGTATTTT. Residues: CASSSGLGSTDTQYF.

This clone is a singleton in its sample. The chain couples TRBV19 to TRBJ1-3, with TRBD1 identical over 8 bases. This CDR3 comprises 14 residues. J was trimmed by 4 bases and V by 8 bases; bases with no gene match: 7. Germline V gene sequence: CDR1 LNHDA, CDR2 SQIVND (reference sequence). CDR3 in amino acids: CASSSTGGGNTIYF. The CDR3 coding sequence is TGTGCCAGTTCGAGCACAGGGGGAGGAAACACCATATATTTT. The full variable domain, in which reference TRBV19 and TRBJ1-3 provide the parts outside the CDR3, is DGGITQSPKYLFRKEGQNVTLSCEQNLNHDAMYWYRQDPGQGLRLIYYSQIVNDFQKGDIAEGYSVSREKKESFPLTVTSAQKNPTAFYLCASSSTGGGNTIYFGEGSWLTVV.

The count of this clone is one. The chain couples TRBV7-9 to TRBJ2-1; 8 bases agree with TRBD1. The trim removed 5 bases at V and 7 bases at J, leaving 16 bases unmatched. Germline values: CDR1 SEHNR, CDR2 FQNEAQ (reference sequence). The CDR3 runs to 17 residues. The CDR3 bases are TGTGCCAGCAGCCCCCGAACCGGGACAGGCGTAAGAAATGAGCAGTTCTTC. It yields the protein CASSPRTGTGVRNEQFF.

This clone appeared a single time. The rearrangement uses TRBV6-2 or TRBV6-3 and TRBJ2-7; D is unresolved. In germline, CDR1 is MNHEY, CDR2 SVGEGT. There are 14 residues in the CDR3. The V and J ends lost 2 bases and 3 bases respectively, with 11 bases between them. This chain's CDR3 is CASSYGATNYEQYF. The CDR3 DNA reads as TGTGCCAGCAGTTACGGTGCGACAAACTACGAGCAGTACTTC.

This chain joins TRBV9 and TRBJ1-1; D is unresolved. Germline V lookup: CDR1 SGDLS, CDR2 YYNGEE. The V end was cut by 0 bases, the J end by 0 bases, with 12 bases between. The CDR3 contains 16 residues. CDR3 region: CASSVDGNRMNTEAFF. The CDR3 bases are TGTGCCAGCAGCGTAGACGGTAACAGAATGAACACTGAAGCTTTCTTT.

The genes are TRBV19 and TRBJ2-7, with 8 positions matching TRBD2. CDR1 is LNHDA and CDR2 is SQIVND in the germline V gene (reference sequence). The V gene end was trimmed by 3 bases and the J gene end by 3 bases; junction bases not matched to a gene: 7. This CDR3 comprises 15 residues. CDR3 sequence reads: CASSIQAGGRYEQYF. The CDR3 bases are TGTGCCAGTAGTATTCAGGCGGGGGGTCGCTACGAGCAGTACTTC.

CDR3: CASSIQSGSNTEAFF. The CDR3 bases are TGTGCCAGTAGTATTCAGTCAGGATCTAACACTGAAGCTTTCTTT. The chain carries TRBV19 and TRBJ1-1, with no clear D. Germline V CDR1 and CDR2: LNHDA, SQIVND (reference sequence). This CDR3 contains 15 residues. V was pared by 3 bases and J by 2 bases, with 13 bases between.

This chain uses TRBV28 with TRBJ2-3; TRBD2 aligns across 9 bases. The CDR3 contains 16 residues. Trimming at V came to 8 bases and at J to 5 bases, leaving 14 bases not matched to a gene. The germline V gene encodes CDR1 MDHEN and CDR2 SYDVKM. As DNA, the CDR3 is TGTGCCAGCTCACTTTGGGCTAGCGGGGAAGGAGATACGCAGTATTTT. It is translated as CASSLWASGEGDTQYF.